These 9 T cell receptor beta chains were all obtained from the same sample, sequenced in a study of long-term antiretroviral therapy in people with HIV. This was the immunoSEQ v3.0 assay at survey level. Profiling relied on immunoSEQ multiplex PCR, and the TCRdb table lists in-frame clones only, not all of them. The repertoire holds about 6,500 clones, with 70% to 90% as singletons. The specimen comprised unsorted PBMCs, sampled 3.7 years after starting antiretroviral therapy. The receptors originated from a woman aged 45 to 65 with HIV.

V usage is TRBV27 and J usage is TRBJ2-5, with 11 bases matching TRBD1. The CDR3 contains 17 residues. After removal of 8 bases from V and 2 bases from J, the junction contained 13 bases not matched to a gene. CDR1 is MNHEY and CDR2 is SMNVEV in the germline V gene (reference sequence). The CDR3 bases are TGTGCCAGCGATGAAAGGGACAGGGGGAAAGATCAAGAGACCCAGTACTTC. It yields the protein CASDERDRGKDQETQYF.

This clone has just one count. The V gene is TRBV5-1, the J gene TRBJ2-6, with D uncertain. The V end lost 4 bases, the J end lost 4 bases, and 9 bases lay between the germline ends. The CDR3 sequence is 14 residues long. Germline V lookup: CDR1 SGHRS, CDR2 YFSETQ. The CDR3 spells CASSVGRGANVLTF. The CDR3 nucleotides are TGCGCCAGCAGCGTGGGAAGGGGGGCCAACGTCCTGACTTTC.

The chain combines TRBV7-2 with TRBJ1-5; D might be TRBD1 (5 bases). The CDR3 has 13 residues. V was trimmed by 4 bases and J by 4 bases, leaving 8 bases between them. The germline gives CDR1 SGHTA, CDR2 FQGNSA. The CDR3 here is CASSSTANQPQHF. The CDR3 nucleotides read TGTGCCAGCAGCTCGACAGCGAATCAGCCCCAGCATTTT. Full variable domain (remainder filled in from reference TRBV7-2 and TRBJ1-5): GAGVSQSPSNKVTEKGKDVELRCDPISGHTALYWYRQSLGQGLEFLIYFQGNSAPDKSGLPSDRFSAERTGGSVSTLTIQRTQQEDSAVYLCASSSTANQPQHFGDGTRLSIL.

This clone was seen only once. The chain has TRBV5-4 and TRBJ2-2; TRBD1 agrees at 9 bases. Germline trimming cut 4 bases from V and 3 bases from J; bases unmatched to any gene: 7. Per the germline V gene, CDR1 is SGHNT and CDR2 is YYREEE (reference sequence). There are 16 residues in the CDR3. The CDR3 bases are TGTGCCAGCAGCCAGGGACAGGGAGTAGACACCGGGGAGCTGTTTTTT. It specifies CASSQGQGVDTGELFF.

In DNA, the CDR3 is TGTGCCAGCAGCTTTACCCCCCGCACAGATACGCAGTATTTT. Protein: CASSFTPRTDTQYF. V gene TRBV11-2 combines with J gene TRBJ2-3; D gene ambiguous. The CDR3 is made up of 14 amino acids. Germline V CDR1 and CDR2: SGHAT, FQNNGV. V gave up 3 bases and J gave up 1 base, with 8 bases separating them.

The rearrangement uses TRBV18 and TRBJ2-6; D uncertain. CDR1 and CDR2 from the germline V gene are KGHSH and LQKENI. The ends were cut back, 2 bases at V and 1 base at J, with 18 bases in the middle. CDR3 size: 19 residues. The CDR3 protein is CASSPLVGRGQSGANVLTF. The CDR3 region has the DNA TGTGCCAGCTCACCATTAGTAGGCCGAGGCCAATCTGGGGCCAACGTCCTGACTTTC. Drawing the rest from reference TRBV18 and TRBJ2-6, the complete variable domain is NAGVMQNPRHLVRRRGQEARLRCSPMKGHSHVYWYRQLPEEGLKFMVYLQKENIIDESGMPKERFSAEFPKEGPSILRIQQVVRGDSAAYFCASSPLVGRGQSGANVLTFGAGSRLTVL.

The chain combines TRBV7-2 with TRBJ2-7, with TRBD2 as a possible D gene (6 bases). This CDR3 contains 16 residues. V was pared by 1 base and J by 0 bases, with 13 bases between. CDR1 SGHTA and CDR2 FQGNSA come from the germline V gene. The CDR3 DNA sequence: TGTGCCAGCAGCTTAGGGATTAGCGGAAGCTCCTACGAGCAGTACTTC. Its translation: CASSLGISGSSYEQYF.

The V gene is TRBV6-5, the J gene TRBJ2-3, with 8 bases matching TRBD1. With 6 bases clipped from V and 3 bases from J, the junction kept 5 bases outside the gene matches. The length of the CDR3 is 14 residues. Looked up from germline, CDR1 is MNHEY and CDR2 is SVGAGI. The CDR3 DNA reads as TGTGCCAGCAGCATCGGACAGGGAACAGATACGCAGTATTTT. It specifies CASSIGQGTDTQYF.

This clone was detected a few times. J is TRBJ1-2 and V is TRBV25-1, with TRBD1 identical over 9 bases. Unmatched junction bases numbered 7, after V lost 7 bases and J lost 4 bases. The CDR3 consists of 14 residues. Germline V gene data show CDR1 as MGHDK and CDR2 as SYGVNS. The CDR3 is CASMGQGQTYGYTF. The CDR3 nucleotides are TGTGCCAGCATGGGACAGGGACAGACCTATGGCTACACCTTC.